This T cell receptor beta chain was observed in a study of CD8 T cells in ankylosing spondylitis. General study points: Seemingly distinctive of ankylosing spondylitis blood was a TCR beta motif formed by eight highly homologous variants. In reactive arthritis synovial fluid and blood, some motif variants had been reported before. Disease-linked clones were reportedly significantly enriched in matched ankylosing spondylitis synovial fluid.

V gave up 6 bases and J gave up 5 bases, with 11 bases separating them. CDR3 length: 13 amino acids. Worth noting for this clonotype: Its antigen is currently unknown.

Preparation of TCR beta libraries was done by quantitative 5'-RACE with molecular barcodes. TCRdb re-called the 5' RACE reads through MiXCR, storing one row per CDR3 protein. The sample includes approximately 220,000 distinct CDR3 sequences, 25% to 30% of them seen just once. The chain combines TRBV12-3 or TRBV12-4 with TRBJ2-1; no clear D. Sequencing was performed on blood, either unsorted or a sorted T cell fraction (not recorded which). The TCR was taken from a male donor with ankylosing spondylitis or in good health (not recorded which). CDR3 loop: CASRRNQDNEQFF. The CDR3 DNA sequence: TGTGCCAGCAGGCGAAACCAAGACAATGAGCAGTTCTTC.